This T cell receptor (beta chain) was recovered during a study of untreated major depressive disorder. The protocol was immunoSEQ multiplex PCR, while the TCRdb copy is restricted to in-frame clones and leaves out a portion. The sample shows tens of thousands of clones, over 85% of them seen only once. The donors were all European-descended. The CDR3 covers 15 residues. Germline CDR1 reads SGHVS; CDR2 reads FNYEAQ. The ends lost 0 bases at V and 7 bases at J; junction bases unmatched: 2. Whole-study results and caveats: Private clones made up every subject's top five TRBV05-01 clones. TRBV25-01 and TRBV02-01 followed the flow pattern without significance.

A remark on this clone: What it binds is unknown.

Sequences were obtained from CD4+ T cells from PBMCs. V usage is TRBV7-6 and J usage is TRBJ1-5, with 11 bases that match TRBD1. The receptor comes from a man aged 30 to 45 in good health. DNA of the CDR3: TGTGCCAGCAGCTTAGCCGGGACAGGGGGACAGCCCCAGCATTTT. Residues: CASSLAGTGGQPQHF.